The clone carrying this T cell receptor (beta chain) came up a few times. This sample stems from a study of cytomegalovirus exposure and HLA in healthy donors. The PCR contained 60 Vbeta and 13 Jbeta primers. The data were produced by immunoSEQ multiplex PCR, yet TCRdb's version contains in-frame clones alone and is incomplete. The repertoire holds about 100,000 clones, with approximately 82% as singletons. The sequence came from a man aged 40-49 years in good health and CMV-seronegative. The sample was PBMCs.

The CDR3 nucleotides read TGCGCCAGCAGCCATGGTAGCGGGGGGGCCGTCGACAATGAGCAGTTCTTC. This translates into CASSHGSGGAVDNEQFF. This chain connects TRBV4-1 to TRBJ2-1; 11 bases are a match to TRBD2. J lost 5 bases, V lost 3 bases, and 9 bases had no gene match. The CDR3 covers 17 residues. Per the germline V gene, CDR1 is MGHRA and CDR2 is YSYEKL.